Described below is a single TCR beta chain sequence and its context. This CDR3 has 17 amino acids. Trimming cost V 4 bases and J 0 bases; bases outside gene matches: 4. Germline V gene sequence: CDR1 SGHKS, CDR2 YYEKEE (reference sequence). Original processing methods: By means of reference gene primer amplification, nucleated cell counts were estimated. TCRdb keeps only in-frame clones here, not all; method: immunoSEQ multiplex PCR. The DNA gave D and trimming, while V, J and clone size come from that table. Among around 130,000 clones listed, approximately 84% were seen once. This entry belongs to a study of blood T cell repertoires in COVID-19. Study at large: The United States, Italy and Spain were the sources of the acute and convalescent COVID-19 samples. T cells, B-cell-depleted T cells, or PBMCs provided the cDNA or gDNA that served as material.

The chain recombines TRBV5-5 with TRBJ2-5; 15 nucleotides align to TRBD2. Specimen: peripheral blood. The clonotype comes from a woman in her fifties or sixties with acute or convalescent COVID-19. CDR3 nucleotides: TGTGCCAGCAGCCCCGGACTAGCGGGGGGGTACCAAGAGACCCAGTACTTC. Amino acid sequence: CASSPGLAGGYQETQYF.